The present T cell receptor (beta chain) was sequenced within a study of blood T cell repertoires in COVID-19 (dated by TCRdb to about 2020). General notes on the study: Samples covering the acute and convalescent phases of COVID-19 were provided by collaborators in the United States, Italy and Spain. The prospective study material was composed of cDNA or gDNA derived from T cells, B-cell-depleted T cells, or PBMCs. The dataset comprised deeply sampled blood TCRbeta repertoires from subjects exposed to, actively infected with, or recovered from COVID-19. A freely available public database, intended as a resource for researchers studying the immune response to SARS-CoV-2, is where the repertoires were released. Samples were obtained from the ongoing ImmuneRACE study (first 160 participants) and from 1,200 or so subjects provided by 6 global collaborators. Nearly every sample came with metadata listing a de-identified subject ID, COVID-19 status, age in years and sex. HLA class I and class II types, where available, came from metadata supplied by the sample provider rather than from assay-based typing.

TCRbeta CDR3 regions were amplified from genomic DNA using the immunoSEQ Assay, a bias-controlled multiplex PCR. Turning to the authors' computational methods: Nucleated cell counts per sample were estimated from amplification of reference gene primers within the assay. To quantify the absolute abundance of each unique TCRbeta CDR3 rearrangement, sequence reads were collapsed and filtered. For each sample, productive Simpson clonality was calculated as the square root of Simpson's diversity index over productive rearrangements. TCRdb mirrors the immuneACCESS table, restricted to in-frame sequences. Some clones are absent from its copies; in checked studies, under half trace to an unresolved V gene, and the reason for the others is unknown. That table gives V, J and clone size, and the DNA gave D and trimming. Counted in this sample were about 120,000 clones; 80% to 90% of them appeared once. The top ten clonotypes cover 28% of the sample.

About this clone: Its binding antigen is unknown. No much larger clone is present one base from it, and per-base qualities are unavailable.

Each collaborating institution followed its own protocols to collect whole blood in K2EDTA tubes. Collaborator samples were shipped for TCRbeta analysis as frozen whole blood, isolated PBMCs, or DNA extracted from either sample type. Beyond this particular receptor, the publication reports: How much clinical and demographic metadata was included differed by source and by participant, and the metadata was provided uncurated.

Specimen: peripheral blood. This TCR came from a man aged 70-80 years with active or convalescent COVID-19.

Here is the DNA: TGTGCCATCAGTGAGTGGCAGGGGAACACTGAAGCTTTCTTT. It encodes CAISEWQGNTEAFF. The chain joins TRBV10-3 to TRBJ1-1, with TRBD1 as a weak D call on 5 bases. V loses 1 base of germline sequence and J loses 1 base, and the interval between the two ends is 7 bases. CDR1 and CDR2 were assigned from the germline V gene as ENHRY and SYGVKD. The CDR3 starts with the cysteine, ends with the phenylalanine, and has 14 residues. CDR3 DNA only is kept here, 42 bases in frame from base 1.